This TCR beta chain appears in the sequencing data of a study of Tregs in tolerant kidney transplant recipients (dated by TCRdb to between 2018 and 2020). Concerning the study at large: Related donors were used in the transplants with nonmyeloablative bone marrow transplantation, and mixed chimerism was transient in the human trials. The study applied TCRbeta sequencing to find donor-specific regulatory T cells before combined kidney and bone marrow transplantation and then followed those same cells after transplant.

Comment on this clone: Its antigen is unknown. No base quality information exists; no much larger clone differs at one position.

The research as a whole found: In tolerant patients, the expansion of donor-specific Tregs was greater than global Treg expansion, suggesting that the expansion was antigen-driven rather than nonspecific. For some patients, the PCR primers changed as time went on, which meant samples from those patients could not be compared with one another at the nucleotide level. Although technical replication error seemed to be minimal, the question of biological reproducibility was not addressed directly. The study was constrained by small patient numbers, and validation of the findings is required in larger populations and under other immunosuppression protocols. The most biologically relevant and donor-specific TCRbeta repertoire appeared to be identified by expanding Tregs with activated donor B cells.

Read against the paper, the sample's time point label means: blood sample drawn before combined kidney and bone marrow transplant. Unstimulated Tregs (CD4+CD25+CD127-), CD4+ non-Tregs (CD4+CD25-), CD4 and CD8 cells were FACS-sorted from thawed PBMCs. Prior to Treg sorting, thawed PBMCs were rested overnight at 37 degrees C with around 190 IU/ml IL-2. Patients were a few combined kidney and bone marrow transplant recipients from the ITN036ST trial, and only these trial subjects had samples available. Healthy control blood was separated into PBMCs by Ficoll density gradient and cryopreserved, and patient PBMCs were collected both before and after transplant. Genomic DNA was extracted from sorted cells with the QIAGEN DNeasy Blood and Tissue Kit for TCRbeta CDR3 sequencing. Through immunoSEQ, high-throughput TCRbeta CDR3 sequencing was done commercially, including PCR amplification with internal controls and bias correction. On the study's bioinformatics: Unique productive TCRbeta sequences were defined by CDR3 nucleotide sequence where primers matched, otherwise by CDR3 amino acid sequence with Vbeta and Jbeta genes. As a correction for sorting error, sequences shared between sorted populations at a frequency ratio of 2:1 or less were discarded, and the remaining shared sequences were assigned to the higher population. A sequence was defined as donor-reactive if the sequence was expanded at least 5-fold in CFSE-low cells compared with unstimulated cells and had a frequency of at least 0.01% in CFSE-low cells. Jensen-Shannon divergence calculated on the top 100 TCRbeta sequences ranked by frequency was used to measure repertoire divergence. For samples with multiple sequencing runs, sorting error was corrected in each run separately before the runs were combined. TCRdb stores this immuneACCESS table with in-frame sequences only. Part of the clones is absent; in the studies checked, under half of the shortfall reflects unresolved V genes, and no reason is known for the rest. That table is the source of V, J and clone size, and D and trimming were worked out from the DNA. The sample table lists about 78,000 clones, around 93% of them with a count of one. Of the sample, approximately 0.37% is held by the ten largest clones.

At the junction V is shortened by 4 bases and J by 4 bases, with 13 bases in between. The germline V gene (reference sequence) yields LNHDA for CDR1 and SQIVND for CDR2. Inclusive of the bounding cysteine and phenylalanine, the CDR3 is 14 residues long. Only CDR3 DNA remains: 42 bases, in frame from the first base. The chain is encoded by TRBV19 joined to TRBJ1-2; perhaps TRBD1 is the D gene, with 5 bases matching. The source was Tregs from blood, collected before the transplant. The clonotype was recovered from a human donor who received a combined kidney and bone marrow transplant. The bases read TGTGCCAGTAGTACTTCCGAGGGGCTCTATGGCTACACCTTC. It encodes CASSTSEGLYGYTF.